The 5 T cell receptor beta chains below were found in one sample sequenced in a study of Graves' ophthalmopathy and Graves' hyperthyroidism. The study amplified TCR beta CDR3 regions using RNA transcripts. First-round RT-PCR with HTBI primers preceded a second-round multiplex PCR. TCRdb used MiXCR to reprocess the multiplex PCR reads, holding one entry per CDR3 protein. The profile shows around 340,000 distinct CDR3 sequences, roughly 16% of them singletons. Sequenced input: peripheral blood. These receptors originate from an adult man with Graves' ophthalmopathy.

The table lists this clonotype with many counts. The rearrangement uses TRBV7-2 and TRBJ1-4; no reliable D call. Trimming removed 1 base at V and 7 bases at J, with 4 bases between. The CDR3 consists of 12 residues. The V gene's germline CDR1 is SGHTA and CDR2 FQGNSA. The CDR3: CASSLGFEKLFF. The CDR3 coding sequence is TGTGCCAGCAGCTTAGGATTTGAAAAACTGTTTTTT.

In its sample, this clonotype was seen many times. The rearrangement joins TRBV28 to TRBJ2-2; the D gene could be TRBD1 or TRBD2 (7 bases each). CDR1 MDHEN and CDR2 SYDVKM come from the germline V gene. Trimming took 5 bases from V and 5 from J, leaving 12 bases between them. The CDR3 is made up of 14 amino acids. The CDR3, as DNA: TGTGCCAGCAGTCAGGGGGGGCGGACCGGGGAGCTGTTTTTT. This encodes CASSQGGRTGELFF. The variable domain in full, completed from reference TRBV28 and TRBJ2-2, reads DVKVTQSSRYLVKRTGEKVFLECVQDMDHENMFWYRQDPGLGLRLIYFSYDVKMKEKGDIPEGYSVSREKKERFSLILESASTNQTSMYLCASSQGGRTGELFFGEGSRLTVL.

As for this clonotype: Being one base from a much bigger clone, this may be a read error. This sequence joins TRBV28 and TRBJ2-2, with 11 nucleotides matching TRBD2. Germline assignment: CDR1 MDHEN and CDR2 SYDVKM. V lost 6 bases and J lost 3; bases outside the gene matches: 9. CDR3 length: 17 amino acids. As DNA, the CDR3 is TGTGCCAGCAGCTCCACCGGGACTAGCGGTTACACCGGGGAGCTGTTTTTT. Residues: CASSSTGTSGYTGELFF. Variable domain in full (rest from reference TRBV28 and TRBJ2-2): DVKVTQSSRYLVKRTGEKVFLECVQDMDHENMFWYRQDPGLGLRLIYFSYDVKMKEKGDIPEGYSVSREKKERFSLILESASTNQTSMYLCASSSTGTSGYTGELFFGEGSRLTVL.

This clonotype was counted ten times or more. The CDR3 spells CASSLGPGGSWTEAFF. CDR3 bases: TGTGCCAGCAGCCTTGGGCCAGGGGGTAGTTGGACTGAAGCTTTCTTT. This rearrangement joins TRBV11-2 to TRBJ1-1, with 7 bases lining up with TRBD1. Germline loops: CDR1 SGHAT, CDR2 FQNNGV. V lost 5 bases and J lost 5; bases outside the gene matches: 14. The CDR3 is made up of 16 amino acids.

This chain links TRBV18 with TRBJ1-2, with 9 bases aligning to TRBD1. In germline, CDR1 is KGHSH, CDR2 LQKENI. The CDR3 is 15 residues long. V lost 4 bases and J lost 6; bases outside the gene matches: 9. CDR3 bases: TGTGCCAGCTCACGATTAACAGGGGGCGCGGATGGCTACACCTTC. Amino acid sequence: CASSRLTGGADGYTF.